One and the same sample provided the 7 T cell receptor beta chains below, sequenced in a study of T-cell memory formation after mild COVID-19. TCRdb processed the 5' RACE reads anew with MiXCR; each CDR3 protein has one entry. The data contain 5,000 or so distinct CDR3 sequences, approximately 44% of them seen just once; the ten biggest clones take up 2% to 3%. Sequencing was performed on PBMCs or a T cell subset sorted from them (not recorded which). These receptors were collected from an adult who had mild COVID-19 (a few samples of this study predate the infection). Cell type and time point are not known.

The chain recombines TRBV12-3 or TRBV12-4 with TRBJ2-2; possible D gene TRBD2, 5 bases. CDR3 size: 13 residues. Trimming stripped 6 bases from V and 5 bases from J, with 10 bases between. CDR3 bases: TGTGCCAGCAGGGAACTAGTGACCGGGGAGCTGTTTTTT. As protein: CASRELVTGELFF.

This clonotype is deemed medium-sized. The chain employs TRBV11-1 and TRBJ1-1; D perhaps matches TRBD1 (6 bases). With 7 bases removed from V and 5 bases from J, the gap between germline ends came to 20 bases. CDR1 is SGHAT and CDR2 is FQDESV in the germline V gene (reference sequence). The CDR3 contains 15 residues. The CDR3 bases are TGTGCCAGCACCCGAGAACAGGGTTTGTGGACTGAAGCTTTCTTT. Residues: CASTREQGLWTEAFF.

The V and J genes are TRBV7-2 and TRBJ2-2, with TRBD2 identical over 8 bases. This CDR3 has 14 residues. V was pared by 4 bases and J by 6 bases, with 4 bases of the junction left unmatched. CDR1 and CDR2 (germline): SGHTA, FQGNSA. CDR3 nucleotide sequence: TGTGCCAGCAGCTCCGTGCGGGGGGCCGGGGAGCTGTTTTTT. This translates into CASSSVRGAGELFF.

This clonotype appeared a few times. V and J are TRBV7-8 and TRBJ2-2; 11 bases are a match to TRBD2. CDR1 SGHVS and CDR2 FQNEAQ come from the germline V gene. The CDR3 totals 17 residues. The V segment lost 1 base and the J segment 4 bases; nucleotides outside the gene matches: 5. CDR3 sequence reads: CASSLVRLAGSTGELFF. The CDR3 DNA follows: TGTGCCAGCAGCTTAGTTAGACTAGCGGGGAGCACCGGGGAGCTGTTTTTT.

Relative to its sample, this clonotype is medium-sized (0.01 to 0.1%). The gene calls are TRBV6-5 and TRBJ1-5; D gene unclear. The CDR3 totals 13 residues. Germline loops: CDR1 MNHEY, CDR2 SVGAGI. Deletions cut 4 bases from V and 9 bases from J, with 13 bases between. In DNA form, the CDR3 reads TGTGCCAGCAGTTTAAACTGGCGGTCGCCCCAGCATTTT. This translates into CASSLNWRSPQHF.

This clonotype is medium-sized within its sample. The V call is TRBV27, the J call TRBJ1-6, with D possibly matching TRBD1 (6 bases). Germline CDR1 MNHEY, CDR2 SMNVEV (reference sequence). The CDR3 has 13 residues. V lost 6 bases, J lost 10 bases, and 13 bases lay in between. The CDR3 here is CASSVTGNSPLHF. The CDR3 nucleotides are TGTGCCAGCAGCGTTACAGGGAACTCACCCCTCCACTTT.

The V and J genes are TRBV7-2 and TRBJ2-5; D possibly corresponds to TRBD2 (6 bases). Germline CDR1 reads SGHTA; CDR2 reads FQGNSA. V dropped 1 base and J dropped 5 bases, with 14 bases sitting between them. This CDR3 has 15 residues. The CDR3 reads CASSLGPPGGETQYF. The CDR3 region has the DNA TGTGCCAGCAGCTTAGGGCCTCCCGGGGGTGAGACCCAGTACTTC.